The 27 T cell receptor beta chains presented below share a single source sample, sequenced in a study of OX40 agonist ivuxolimab in advanced cancers. Repertoires were generated with immunoSEQ multiplex PCR, while TCRdb's copy carries only in-frame clones and drops some. This table has about 59,000 clones, 65% to 90% appearing once. This sample comprised CD4+ or CD8+ T cells sorted from blood, obtained in a trial of the OX40 agonist ivuxolimab. These receptors were collected from an adult with an advanced solid tumor such as melanoma, head and neck, liver or kidney cancer.

The table lists this clone with a count of one. V is TRBV7-2 and J is TRBJ1-3; D not resolved. The CDR3 length is 15 residues. CDR1 and CDR2 (germline): SGHTA, FQGNSA. V lost 2 bases and J lost 0, with 8 bases in between. The CDR3 DNA reads TGTGCCAGCAGCTTATTGGGGAACTCTGGAAACACCATATATTTT. It translates to CASSLLGNSGNTIYF.

The chain links TRBV30 to TRBJ2-5; D is possibly TRBD1 or TRBD2 (5 bases each). Trimming shortened V by 5 bases and J by 5 bases, and 15 bases separated the two germline ends. Germline CDR1 GTSNPN, CDR2 SVGIG (reference sequence). The length of the CDR3 is 13 residues. The CDR3 is CAWGPTGAETQYF. In DNA, the CDR3 is TGTGCCTGGGGCCCTACCGGGGCCGAGACCCAGTACTTC.

This chain uses TRBV9 with TRBJ2-2; D is ambiguous. Trimming cost V 0 bases and J 1 base, with 7 bases left between them. The CDR3 runs to 15 residues. Germline V lookup: CDR1 SGDLS, CDR2 YYNGEE. The CDR3 protein is CASSVELGNTGELFF. The CDR3 DNA sequence: TGTGCCAGCAGCGTAGAACTGGGGAACACCGGGGAGCTGTTTTTT.

The V and J genes are TRBV25-1 and TRBJ2-4, with 8 bases that match TRBD2. Germline CDR1 reads MGHDK; CDR2 reads SYGVNS. J lost 6 bases, V lost 4 bases, and 11 bases had no gene match. CDR3 length equals 16 residues. CDR3 coding DNA: TGTGCCAGCAGTGGGAATCGCGGGGGGTGGGGAAACATTCAGTACTTC. Protein: CASSGNRGGWGNIQYF.

This clone was observed once. This chain links TRBV7-2 with TRBJ2-2, with D hard to call. The CDR3 is made up of 12 amino acids. CDR1 is SGHTA and CDR2 is FQGNSA in the germline V gene. V was pared by 3 bases and J by 6 bases, with 5 bases between. In DNA form, the CDR3 reads TGTGCCAGCAGCTTCGCGGCCGGGGAGCTGTTTTTT. Translated: CASSFAAGELFF.

J is TRBJ2-6 and V is TRBV5-4; D gene ambiguous. Trimming left V 0 bases short and J 0 bases short, with 7 bases between. The CDR3 loop spans 16 amino acids. Germline CDR1 is SGHNT and CDR2 is YYREEE (reference sequence). CDR3: CASSLAWSSGANVLTF. CDR3 DNA: TGTGCCAGCAGCTTGGCCTGGAGCTCTGGGGCCAACGTCCTGACTTTC.

The V call is TRBV5-1, the J call TRBJ1-3; no definite D call. From germline, CDR1 is SGHRS and CDR2 YFSETQ. CDR3 length equals 16 residues. The V end lost 2 bases, the J end lost 4 bases, and 16 bases lay between the germline ends. The chain's CDR3 is CASSLESLAVGNTIYF. The CDR3 DNA is TGCGCCAGCAGCTTAGAATCCTTGGCAGTGGGAAACACCATATATTTT.

The chain recombines TRBV29-1 with TRBJ1-2, with unresolved D. This CDR3 has 12 amino acids. Germline loops: CDR1 SQVTM, CDR2 ANQGSEA. Trimming left V 4 bases short and J 6 bases short, with 12 bases between. In nucleotides, the CDR3 is TGCAGCGTTGCTCCCGGGAACCATGGCTACACCTTC. It yields the protein CSVAPGNHGYTF.

CDR3 sequence reads: CASSPLSERARKGYTF. CDR3 nucleotide sequence: TGTGCCAGCAGTCCTCTCTCCGAACGAGCTAGGAAGGGCTACACCTTC. The chain uses TRBV27 and TRBJ1-2, with D uncertain. V dropped 5 bases and J dropped 8 bases, with 24 bases sitting between them. Germline CDR1 reads MNHEY; CDR2 reads SMNVEV (reference sequence). CDR3 length: 16 residues.

As for this clone: The sample contains more than one DNA sequence encoding this CDR3. This rearrangement joins TRBV29-1 to TRBJ1-1; possibly TRBD1 for D (5 bases). Germline V gene sequence: CDR1 SQVTM, CDR2 ANQGSEA. Trimming removed 3 bases from V and 3 bases from J, with 11 bases in between. There are 13 residues in the CDR3. This chain's CDR3 is CSVEDRGYTEAFF. The CDR3 bases are TGCAGCGTTGAGGACCGGGGCTACACTGAAGCTTTCTTT.

V is TRBV11-3 and J is TRBJ2-1; TRBD2 matches 9 bases. CDR3 length equals 15 residues. In germline, CDR1 is SGHNT, CDR2 YENEEA. V lost 4 bases and J lost 8; bases outside the gene matches: 9. The CDR3 region is CASSSGLAFNHEQFF. CDR3 bases: TGTGCCAGCAGCTCCGGACTAGCGTTTAATCATGAGCAGTTCTTC.

This clone has only a few counts. V and J are TRBV9 and TRBJ1-1; D uncertain. The CDR3 runs to 12 residues. Trimming left V 7 bases short and J 1 base short, with 8 bases between. Per the germline V gene, CDR1 is SGDLS and CDR2 is YYNGEE. CDR3 nucleotide sequence: TGTGCCAGCGGACGGACGAACACTGAAGCTTTCTTT. Translation: CASGRTNTEAFF.

The rearrangement links TRBV30 to TRBJ2-5; 9 bases are shared with TRBD1. CDR1 GTSNPN and CDR2 SVGIG come from the germline V gene (reference sequence). The CDR3 is 15 residues long. J lost 5 bases, V lost 2 bases, and 9 bases had no gene match. CDR3 coding DNA: TGTGCCTGGAGTCTTACAGGGGGCGCGTTGGAGACCCAGTACTTC. It is translated as CAWSLTGGALETQYF.

The V gene is TRBV7-2, the J gene TRBJ2-1, with 11 nucleotides matching TRBD2. V lost 6 bases to trimming and J lost 2 bases; unmatched junction nucleotides: 3. This CDR3 spans 15 amino acids. Germline loops: CDR1 SGHTA, CDR2 FQGNSA. CDR3: CASRRGLAAYNEQFF. DNA of the CDR3: TGTGCCAGCAGGCGGGGACTAGCGGCCTACAATGAGCAGTTCTTC.

This rearrangement joins TRBV4-2 to TRBJ2-7; D unresolved. Germline assignment: CDR1 LGHNA and CDR2 YNFKEQ. V was shortened by 2 bases and J by 4 bases, with 15 bases between the two germline ends. This CDR3 comprises 15 residues. CDR3 bases: TGTGCCAGCAGCCAAAACTCTCAGTATGGTTACGAGCAGTACTTC. Amino acid sequence: CASSQNSQYGYEQYF.

V gene TRBV7-8 combines with J gene TRBJ2-1; 9 nucleotides match TRBD2. From germline, CDR1 is SGHVS and CDR2 FQNEAQ. This CDR3 spans 15 amino acids. Losses at the gene ends were 2 bases for V and 8 bases for J; bases not matched to a gene: 7. The CDR3 DNA sequence: TGTGCCAGCAGCTTACGAGCGGGGGGCGGCGATGAGCAGTTCTTC. Its translation is CASSLRAGGGDEQFF.

The chain recombines TRBV7-2 with TRBJ2-1; no reliable D call. This CDR3 contains 11 residues. Germline V gene data show CDR1 as SGHTA and CDR2 as FQGNSA. V lost 5 bases to trimming and J lost 9 bases, with 8 bases between them. The CDR3 here is CASSPAFEQFF. The CDR3 DNA sequence: TGTGCCAGCAGCCCAGCTTTTGAGCAGTTCTTC.

V gene TRBV5-1 combines with J gene TRBJ1-5, with TRBD1 as a possible D gene (6 bases). The germline gives CDR1 SGHRS, CDR2 YFSETQ. The length of the CDR3 is 15 residues. Trimming left V 2 bases short and J 5 bases short, with 14 bases between. CDR3 sequence reads: CASSFAGGADQPQHF. DNA of the CDR3: TGCGCCAGCAGCTTTGCCGGGGGCGCGGATCAGCCCCAGCATTTT.

V gene TRBV27 combines with J gene TRBJ2-5; TRBD2 is a possible D gene (5 bases). CDR1 and CDR2 (germline): MNHEY, SMNVEV (reference sequence). The CDR3 length is 14 residues. The ends were cut back, 3 bases at V and 5 bases at J, with 13 bases in the middle. The CDR3 protein is CASSFVGKGETQYF. The CDR3, as DNA: TGTGCCAGCAGTTTCGTCGGGAAAGGGGAGACCCAGTACTTC.

The gene calls are TRBV23-1 and TRBJ2-7; 7 bases line up with TRBD1. Being an ORF, TRBV23-1 has a function that is uncertain. The V gene end was trimmed by 2 bases and the J gene end by 6 bases; junction bases not matched to a gene: 19. CDR3 length equals 18 residues. The CDR3 region is CASSQVDKTGFRWGEQYF. The DNA for the CDR3 is TGCGCCAGCAGTCAAGTCGATAAGACAGGGTTCCGGTGGGGCGAGCAGTACTTC.

This chain links TRBV7-2 with TRBJ1-5; D remains unclear. Germline CDR1 reads SGHTA; CDR2 reads FQGNSA. This CDR3 is 13 amino acids long. Trimming pared 1 base from V and 5 bases from J, leaving 6 bases between. CDR3 protein: CASSLVGDQPQHF. DNA for the CDR3: TGTGCCAGCAGCTTAGTGGGAGATCAGCCCCAGCATTTT.

The rearrangement links TRBV19 to TRBJ2-3; no clear D gene. Trimming took off 1 base at V and 4 bases at J, with 6 bases between the two ends. This CDR3 has 13 amino acids. The germline gives CDR1 LNHDA, CDR2 SQIVND (reference sequence). This chain's CDR3 is CASSIGFPDTQYF. CDR3 DNA sequence: TGTGCCAGTAGTATAGGGTTTCCAGATACGCAGTATTTT.

The V and J genes are TRBV7-2 and TRBJ2-7; 9 nucleotides match TRBD2. The V gene end was trimmed by 5 bases and the J gene end by 3 bases; junction bases not matched to a gene: 2. Per germline, CDR1 SGHTA and CDR2 FQGNSA. The CDR3 contains 13 residues. CDR3 coding DNA: TGTGCCAGCAGCGTTAGCGGGGGCTACGAGCAGTACTTC. It encodes CASSVSGGYEQYF.

V and J are TRBV7-3 and TRBJ1-1, with D perhaps matching TRBD1 (6 bases). The germline gives CDR1 SGHTA, CDR2 FQGTGA. The V and J ends lost 5 bases and 3 bases respectively, with 10 bases between them. The CDR3 extends over 13 amino acids. The CDR3 coding sequence is TGTGCCAGCAGCCCGAACAGGGACACTGAAGCTTTCTTT. This encodes CASSPNRDTEAFF.

This sequence joins TRBV7-9 and TRBJ1-4, with 7 bases that match TRBD1. Per the germline V gene, CDR1 is SEHNR and CDR2 is FQNEAQ (reference sequence). The CDR3 is 16 amino acids. J gave up 6 bases and V 0 bases, and 7 bases lay outside the gene matches. As DNA, the CDR3 is TGTGCCAGCAGCTTAGCCCTCGGCAGGGGGGATGAAAAACTGTTTTTT. It translates to CASSLALGRGDEKLFF.

The chain has TRBV6-1 and TRBJ1-2, with no clear D. Deletions cut 6 bases from V and 5 bases from J, with 7 bases between. Germline lookup yields CDR1 MNHNS and CDR2 SASEGT. This CDR3 has 11 residues. This CDR3 is CASRALYGYTF. In DNA, the CDR3 is TGTGCCAGCAGGGCCCTATATGGCTACACCTTC.

This clone showed up just a few times. The CDR3 DNA reads as TGCGCCAGCAGCCCCCGAACCCTTAATCAGCCCCAGCATTTT. Translating gives CASSPRTLNQPQHF. The chain links TRBV5-1 to TRBJ1-5; no firm D call. CDR3 length: 14 residues. CDR1 and CDR2 from the germline V gene are SGHRS and YFSETQ. Trimming pared 4 bases from V and 4 bases from J, leaving 12 bases between.